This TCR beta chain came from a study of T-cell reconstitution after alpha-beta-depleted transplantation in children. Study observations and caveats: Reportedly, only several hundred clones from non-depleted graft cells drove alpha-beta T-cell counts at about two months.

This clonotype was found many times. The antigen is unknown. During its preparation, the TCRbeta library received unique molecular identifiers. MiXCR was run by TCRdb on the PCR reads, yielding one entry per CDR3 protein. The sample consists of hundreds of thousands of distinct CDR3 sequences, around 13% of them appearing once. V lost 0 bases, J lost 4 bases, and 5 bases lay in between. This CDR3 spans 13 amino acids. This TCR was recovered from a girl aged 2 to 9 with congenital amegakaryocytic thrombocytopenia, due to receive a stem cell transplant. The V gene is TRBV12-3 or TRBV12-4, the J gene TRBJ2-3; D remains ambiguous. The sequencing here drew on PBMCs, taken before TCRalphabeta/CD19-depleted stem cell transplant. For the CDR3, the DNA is TGTGCCAGCAGTTTAGCGACGGCAGATACGCAGTATTTT. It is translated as CASSLATADTQYF.